The source of this T cell receptor beta chain is a study of regulatory T cells in long-lasting Graves disease. Overall study results and limits: Persistent disease was associated with favored TRBV28 usage and with favored use of TRBJ1-2 and TRBJ2-5. It was possible that the small sample size reduced accuracy. Newly diagnosed Graves' patients had higher TCR diversity than persistent ones.

Regarding time point: persistent/refractory GD, antithyroid drugs over 5 years with positive TRAb. Making the TCR library involved RNA that had been extracted from PBMCs. Patient provenance is recorded as an endocrinology department in Xi'an, China. According to the study, TCR beta libraries were built with iRepertoire HTBI primers and CDR3-region Arm-PCR. TCRdb re-derived calls from the multiplex PCR reads in MiXCR, one entry per CDR3 protein. Altogether around 460,000 distinct CDR3 sequences are present, roughly 21% being singletons, with the ten largest covering more than 6%. Between the trimmed V and J ends, which lost 6 bases and 5 bases, there was a span of 16 bases. Germline V CDR1 and CDR2: SGHAT, FQDESV (reference sequence). The CDR3 runs 14 residues. Concerning this clonotype: Its specificity is unknown.

This sequence originates from a female donor with Graves disease. The sample was peripheral blood mononuclear cells (PBMCs), taken when the disease was refractory, from a patient treated with antithyroid drugs. The chain links TRBV11-1 to TRBJ1-1; possibly TRBD1 for D (5 bases). The CDR3 DNA is TGTGCCAGCAGACCTAGCGGGGGGGGTACTGAAGCTTTCTTT. It codes for CASRPSGGGTEAFF.